This T cell receptor (beta chain) was obtained from a study of blood T cells in healthy people across ages. Together with a sample-barcoded 5' primer, a J-beta primer mix was included in a second PCR lasting about 6 to 11 cycles. TCRdb recomputed calls from the 5' RACE reads with MiXCR, one row per CDR3 protein. The sample lists approximately 820,000 distinct CDR3 sequences; under 45% were seen once. This CDR3 comprises 13 residues. V lost 5 bases and J 2 bases, leaving 9 bases between the germline ends. The sequence was obtained from a man between 60 and 75 years old in good health. Sequencing was performed on blood. J is TRBJ1-2 and V is TRBV12-3 or TRBV12-4; no clear D gene. The CDR3 nucleotides read TGTGCCAGCAGTATATCTGAAAACTATGGCTACACCTTC. Translation: CASSISENYGYTF.